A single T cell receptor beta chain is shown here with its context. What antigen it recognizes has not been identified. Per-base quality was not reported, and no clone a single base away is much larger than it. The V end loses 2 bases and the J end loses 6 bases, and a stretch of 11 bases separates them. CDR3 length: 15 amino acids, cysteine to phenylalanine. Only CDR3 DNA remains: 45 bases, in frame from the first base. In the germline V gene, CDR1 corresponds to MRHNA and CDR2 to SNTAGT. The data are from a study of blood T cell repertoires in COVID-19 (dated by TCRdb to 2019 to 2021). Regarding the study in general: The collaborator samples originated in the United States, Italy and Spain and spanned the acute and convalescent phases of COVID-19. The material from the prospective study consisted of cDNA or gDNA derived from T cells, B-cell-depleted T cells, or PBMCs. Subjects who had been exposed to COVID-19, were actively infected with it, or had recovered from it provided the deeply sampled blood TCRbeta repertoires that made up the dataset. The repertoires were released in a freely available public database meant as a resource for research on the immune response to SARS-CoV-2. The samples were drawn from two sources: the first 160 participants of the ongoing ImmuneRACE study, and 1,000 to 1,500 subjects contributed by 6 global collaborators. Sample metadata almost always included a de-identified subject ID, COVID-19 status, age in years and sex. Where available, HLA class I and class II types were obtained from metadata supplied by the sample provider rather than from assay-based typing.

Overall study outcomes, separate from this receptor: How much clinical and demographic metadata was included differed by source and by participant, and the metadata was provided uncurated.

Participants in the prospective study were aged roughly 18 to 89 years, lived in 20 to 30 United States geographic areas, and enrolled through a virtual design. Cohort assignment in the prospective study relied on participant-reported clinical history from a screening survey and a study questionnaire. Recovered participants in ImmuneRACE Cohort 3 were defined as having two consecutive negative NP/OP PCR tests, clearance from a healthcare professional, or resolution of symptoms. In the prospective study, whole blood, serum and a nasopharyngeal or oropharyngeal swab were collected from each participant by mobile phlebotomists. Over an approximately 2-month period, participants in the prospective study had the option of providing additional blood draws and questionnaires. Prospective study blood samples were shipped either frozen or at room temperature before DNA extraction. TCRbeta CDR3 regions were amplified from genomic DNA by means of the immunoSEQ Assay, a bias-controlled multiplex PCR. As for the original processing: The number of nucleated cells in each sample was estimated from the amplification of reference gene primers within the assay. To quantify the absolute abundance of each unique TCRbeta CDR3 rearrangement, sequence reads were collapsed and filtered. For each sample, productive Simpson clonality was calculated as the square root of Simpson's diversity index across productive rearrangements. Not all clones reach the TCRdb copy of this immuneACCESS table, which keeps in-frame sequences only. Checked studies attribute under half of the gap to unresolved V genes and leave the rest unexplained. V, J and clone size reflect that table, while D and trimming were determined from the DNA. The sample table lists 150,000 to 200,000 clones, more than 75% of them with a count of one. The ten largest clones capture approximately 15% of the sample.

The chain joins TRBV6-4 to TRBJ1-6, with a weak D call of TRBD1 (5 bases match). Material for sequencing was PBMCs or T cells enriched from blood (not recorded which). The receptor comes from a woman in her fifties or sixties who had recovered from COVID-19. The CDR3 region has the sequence CASSDMWGSNSPLHF. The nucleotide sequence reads TGTGCCAGCAGTGACATGTGGGGCTCTAATTCACCCCTCCACTTT.